This T cell receptor (beta chain) was identified in a study of T cells in localized non-small cell lung cancer. In germline, CDR1 is MDHEN, CDR2 SYDVKM. This CDR3 is 11 amino acids long. V shed 6 bases and J shed 15 bases, with 15 bases lying between them. This table comes from immunoSEQ multiplex PCR, and its TCRdb copy is limited to in-frame clones, with some not included. The profile covers 20,000 to 25,000 clones, with approximately 90% appearing a single time and 6.9% taken by the ten largest. V and J are TRBV28 and TRBJ2-1; either TRBD1 or TRBD2 may supply D (5 bases each). This specimen consisted of peripheral blood, obtained before any cancer treatment. The TCR sequence derives from a woman aged 40 to 75 with stage I lung adenocarcinoma. The CDR3 sequence: CASSGGAGGFF. The DNA of the CDR3 is TGTGCCAGCAGCGGTGGGGCAGGAGGGTTCTTC.